The rows below give T cell receptor beta chains drawn from one sample of a study of cytomegalovirus exposure and HLA in healthy donors. Here immunoSEQ multiplex PCR was the method, and the copy in TCRdb shows in-frame clones only, minus some. The table records 100,000 to 150,000 clones, about 73% of them present only once. The specimen sequenced was PBMCs. The receptors were sampled from a human donor in good health. Both conserved end residues are part of each CDR3. D genes are given only for firm matches. Some rows mark clone size as missing; the rest say once, few, many or name a class of expanded clone.

d_call	clone_size	v_call	j_call	cdr3_nt	cdr3_aa
-	-	TRBV5-1	TRBJ2-7	TGCGCCAGCAGCTTTAGTTTGGGGCAGGGAGGCGCCGAGCAGTACTTC	CASSFSLGQGGAEQYF
-	-	TRBV19	TRBJ2-5	TGTGCCAGTAGTCGCAGGCAAGAGACCCAGTACTTC	CASSRRQETQYF
-	few	TRBV7-7	TRBJ2-3	TGTGCTAGCAGCTTAAGCCCGTACACAGATACGCAGTATTTT	CASSLSPYTDTQYF
-	-	TRBV7-9	TRBJ1-5	TGTGCCAGCAGCTTGGGGGCGGGCGGCAATCAGCCCCAGCATTTT	CASSLGAGGNQPQHF
TRBD2	-	TRBV6-1	TRBJ2-3	TGTGCCAGCAAGCGGGAGTGGGGAACAGATACGCAGTATTTT	CASKREWGTDTQYF
-	-	TRBV5-1	TRBJ2-2	TGCGCCAGCAGCTTGGATGGACAGCTGACCGGGGAGCTGTTTTTT	CASSLDGQLTGELFF
-	-	TRBV6-6	TRBJ1-2	TGTGCCAGCCGACGACGCGAGGGATATGGCTACACCTTC	CASRRREGYGYTF
-	-	TRBV9	TRBJ2-2	TGTGCCAGCAGCCCAAGACTGATACGGAACACCGGGGAGCTGTTTTTT	CASSPRLIRNTGELFF
-	few	TRBV27	TRBJ1-2	TGTGCCAGCAGTCGGACAACGAGTAGTGGCTACACCTTC	CASSRTTSSGYTF
-	once	TRBV7-8	TRBJ2-7	TGTGCCAGCAGCTTAGGTGGTGGTTCGGGCTACGAGCAGTACTTC	CASSLGGGSGYEQYF